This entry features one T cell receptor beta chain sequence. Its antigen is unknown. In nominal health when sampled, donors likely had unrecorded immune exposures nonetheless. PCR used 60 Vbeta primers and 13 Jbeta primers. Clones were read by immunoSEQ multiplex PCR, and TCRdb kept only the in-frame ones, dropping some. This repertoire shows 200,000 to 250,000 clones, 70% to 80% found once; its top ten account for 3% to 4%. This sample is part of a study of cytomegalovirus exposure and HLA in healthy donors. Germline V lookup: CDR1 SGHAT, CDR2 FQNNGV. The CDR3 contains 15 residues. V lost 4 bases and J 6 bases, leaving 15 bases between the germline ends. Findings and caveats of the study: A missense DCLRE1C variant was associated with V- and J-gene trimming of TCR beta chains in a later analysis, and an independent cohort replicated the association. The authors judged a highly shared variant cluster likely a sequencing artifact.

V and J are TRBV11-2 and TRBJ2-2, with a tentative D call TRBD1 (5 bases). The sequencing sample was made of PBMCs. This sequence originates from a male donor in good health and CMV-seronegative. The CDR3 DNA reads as TGTGCCAGCAGCTCGCGAATCCAGGGCGCCGGGGAGCTGTTTTTT. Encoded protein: CASSSRIQGAGELFF.